This note documents a single T cell receptor (beta chain) sequence. These data belong to a study of radiotherapy plus CTLA-4 blockade in lung cancer. Germline V gene sequence: CDR1 LNHDA, CDR2 SQIVND (reference sequence). This CDR3 spans 16 amino acids. The trim removed 4 bases at V and 7 bases at J, leaving 9 bases unmatched. The table came from immunoSEQ multiplex PCR; TCRdb's copy has only in-frame clones and leaves some out. The sample records approximately 52,000 clones, about four fifths being singletons. The source was peripheral blood, collected from a patient treated with radiotherapy plus ipilimumab. The source of this sequence is a human donor with non-small cell lung cancer who had a complete response to radiotherapy plus ipilimumab. The rearrangement joins TRBV19 to TRBJ1-4, with 10 bases aligning to TRBD1. The CDR3 DNA reads TGTGCCAGTAGTACCAATCGACAGGGGGCCGGTGAAAAACTGTTTTTT. It yields the protein CASSTNRQGAGEKLFF.